This section outlines one T cell receptor beta chain sequence together with its context. Its antigen is unknown. The data were obtained in a study of regulatory and conventional T cells in RAG deficiency. General study findings and limits: In Omenn syndrome, Treg and Tconv repertoires overlapped >90%. Shannon entropy fell and Simpson indices rose in RAG-deficient patients.

Here immunoSEQ multiplex PCR was the method, and the copy in TCRdb shows in-frame clones only, minus some. The sample has approximately 10,000 clones, around 94% seen once; the top ten hold around 1.4%. The germline gives CDR1 SGHNT, CDR2 YYREEE (reference sequence). There are 17 residues in the CDR3. The trim removed 2 bases at V and 6 bases at J, leaving 12 bases unmatched. Genomic DNA came from blood conventional CD4+ T cells gated CD25-low CD127-high. The chain joins TRBV5-4 to TRBJ2-3; 10 bases fit TRBD2. The TCR originated in a human donor with RAG deficiency presenting as severe combined immunodeficiency. Sequencing was performed on CD4+ effector T cells sorted from blood. The CDR3 coding sequence is TGTGCCAGCAGCTTATCCCGTTTCTCTAGCGGGAGTGATACGCAGTATTTT. This codes for CASSLSRFSSGSDTQYF.